This T cell receptor (beta chain) is drawn from a study of blood T cell repertoires in COVID-19 (dated by TCRdb to between 2020 and 2021). With respect to the entire study: Collaborator samples came from the United States, Italy and Spain and covered acute and convalescent phases of COVID-19. The prospective study material was composed of cDNA or gDNA derived from T cells, B-cell-depleted T cells, or PBMCs. Deeply sampled blood TCRbeta repertoires from subjects exposed to, actively infected with, or recovered from COVID-19 were included in the dataset. The repertoires were made available in a free public database intended to serve as a resource for research on the immune response to SARS-CoV-2. Samples were obtained from the ongoing ImmuneRACE study (first 160 participants) and from roughly 1,300 subjects provided by 6 global collaborators. A de-identified subject ID, COVID-19 status, age in years and sex were almost always included in the sample metadata. Where HLA class I and class II types were available, the types were taken from metadata supplied by the sample provider, not from assay-based typing.

Concerning this clone itself: No cognate antigen has been identified for it. The record has no base qualities; no much larger clone is one base away.

What the work shows at the level of the full study, not this receptor alone: Clinical and demographic metadata were provided uncurated, with the amount varying by source and participant.

Another Seattle source contributed samples from volunteer blood donors who had recovered from COVID-19. Collaborating institutions collected whole blood in K2EDTA tubes following their own protocols. Collaborator samples were shipped for TCRbeta analysis as frozen whole blood, isolated PBMCs, or DNA extracted from either sample type. The CDR3 contains 15 residues, cysteine and phenylalanine counted. The DNA shown is the 45-base CDR3, in frame from base 1. V is clipped by 3 bases and J by 4 bases, and the sequence between their germline boundaries is 14 bases long. The germline V gene (reference sequence) supplies CDR1 SGHNT and CDR2 YYREEE. TCRbeta CDR3 regions were amplified from genomic DNA by means of the immunoSEQ Assay, a bias-controlled multiplex PCR. On the authors' methods: The number of nucleated cells in each sample was estimated from the amplification of reference gene primers within the assay. To quantify the absolute abundance of each unique TCRbeta CDR3 rearrangement, sequence reads were collapsed and filtered. For each sample, productive Simpson clonality was calculated by taking the square root of Simpson's diversity index across productive rearrangements. TCRdb re-hosts the immuneACCESS table, in-frame sequences only. Its copies lack some clones; in the studies checked, an unresolved V gene accounts for under half of them, and the cause for the rest is not known. That table gives V, J and clone size, and the DNA gave D and trimming. This sample holds under 350,000 clones; roughly 83% were observed only once. Of the sample, about 4.6% falls within the top ten clones.

The V and J segments used are TRBV5-4 and TRBJ2-1; tentative D gene TRBD1, with 6 bases matching. This TCR was recovered from a man in his 60s who had recovered from COVID-19. Sequencing was carried out using peripheral blood. For the CDR3, the sequence is CASSSLKTGYNEQFF. Here is the DNA: TGTGCCAGCAGCTCCCTCAAGACAGGATACAATGAGCAGTTCTTC.